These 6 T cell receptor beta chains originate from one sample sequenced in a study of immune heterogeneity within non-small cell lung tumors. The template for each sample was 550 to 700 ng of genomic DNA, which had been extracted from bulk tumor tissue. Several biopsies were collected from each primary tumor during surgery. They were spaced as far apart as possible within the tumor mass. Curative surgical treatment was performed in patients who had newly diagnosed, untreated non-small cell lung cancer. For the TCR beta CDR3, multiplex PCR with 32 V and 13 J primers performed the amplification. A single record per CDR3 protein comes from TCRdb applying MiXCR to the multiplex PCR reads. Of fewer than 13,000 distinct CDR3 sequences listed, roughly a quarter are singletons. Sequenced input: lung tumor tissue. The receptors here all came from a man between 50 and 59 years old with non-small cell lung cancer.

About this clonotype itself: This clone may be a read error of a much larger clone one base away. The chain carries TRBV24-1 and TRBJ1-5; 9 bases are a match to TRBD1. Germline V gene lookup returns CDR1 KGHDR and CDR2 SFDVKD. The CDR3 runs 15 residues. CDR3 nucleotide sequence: TGTGGCACCAGTGGGCCGGGACAGGGTTATCAGCCCCAGCATTTT. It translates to CGTSGPGQGYQPQHF.

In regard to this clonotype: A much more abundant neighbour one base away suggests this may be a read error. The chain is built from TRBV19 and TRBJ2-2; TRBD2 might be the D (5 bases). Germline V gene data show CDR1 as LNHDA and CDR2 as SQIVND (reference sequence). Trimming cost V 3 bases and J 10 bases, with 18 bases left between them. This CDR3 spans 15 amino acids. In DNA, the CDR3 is TGTGCCAGTAGTATCCTTCCTACTAGTTCCGAGGAGCTGTTTTTT. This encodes CASSILPTSSEELFF.

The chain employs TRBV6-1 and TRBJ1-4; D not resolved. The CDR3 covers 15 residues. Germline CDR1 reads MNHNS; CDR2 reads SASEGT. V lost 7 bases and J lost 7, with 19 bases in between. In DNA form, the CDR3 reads TGTGCCAGCATTCCCGAGGGCGGAAGAGGTGAAAAACTGTTTTTT. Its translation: CASIPEGGRGEKLFF.

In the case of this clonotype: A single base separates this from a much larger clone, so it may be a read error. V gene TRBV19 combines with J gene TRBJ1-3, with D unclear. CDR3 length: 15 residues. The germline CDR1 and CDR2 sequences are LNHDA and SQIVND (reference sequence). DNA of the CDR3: TGTGCCAGTAGTATTAAACACGGACCGTTGAACACCGTATATTTT. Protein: CASSIKHGPLNTVYF.

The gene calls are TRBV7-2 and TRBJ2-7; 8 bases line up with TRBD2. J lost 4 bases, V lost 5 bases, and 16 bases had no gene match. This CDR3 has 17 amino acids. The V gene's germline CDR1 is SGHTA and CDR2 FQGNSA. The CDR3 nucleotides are TGTGCCAGCAGCGACCGCGTTGTTAGCGGGACAAGATACGAGCAGTACTTC. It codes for CASSDRVVSGTRYEQYF.

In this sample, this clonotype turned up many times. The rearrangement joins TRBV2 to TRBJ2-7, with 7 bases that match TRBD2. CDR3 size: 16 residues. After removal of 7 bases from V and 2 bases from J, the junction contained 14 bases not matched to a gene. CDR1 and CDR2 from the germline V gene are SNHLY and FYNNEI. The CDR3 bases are TGTGCCAGCATATCACCCTTCGGGGGGAATACCTACGAGCAGTACTTC. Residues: CASISPFGGNTYEQYF.